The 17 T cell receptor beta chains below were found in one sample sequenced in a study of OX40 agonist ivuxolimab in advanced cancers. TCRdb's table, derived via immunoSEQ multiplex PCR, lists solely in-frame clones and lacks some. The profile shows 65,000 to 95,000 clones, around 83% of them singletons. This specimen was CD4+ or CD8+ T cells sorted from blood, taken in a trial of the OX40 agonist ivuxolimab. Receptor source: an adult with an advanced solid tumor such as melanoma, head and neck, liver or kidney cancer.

The CDR3 DNA sequence: TGTGCCAGCAGCTTAGAGGGGGGGGGCAATCAGCCCCAGCATTTT. Translated: CASSLEGGGNQPQHF. The chain uses TRBV7-2 and TRBJ1-5, with a possible D match to TRBD1 (6 bases). Trimming stripped 1 base from V and 2 bases from J, with 9 bases between. Germline CDR1 reads SGHTA; CDR2 reads FQGNSA. The CDR3 sequence is 15 residues long.

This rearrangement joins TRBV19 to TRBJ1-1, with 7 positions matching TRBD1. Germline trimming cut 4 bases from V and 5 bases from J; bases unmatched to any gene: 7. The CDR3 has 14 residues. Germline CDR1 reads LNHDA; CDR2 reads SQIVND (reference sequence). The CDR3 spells CASSNQGGGTEAFF. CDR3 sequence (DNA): TGTGCCAGTAGTAACCAGGGGGGCGGTACTGAAGCTTTCTTT.

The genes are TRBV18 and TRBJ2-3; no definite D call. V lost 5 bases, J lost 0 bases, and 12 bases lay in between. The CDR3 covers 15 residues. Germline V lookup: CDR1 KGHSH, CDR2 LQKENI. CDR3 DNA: TGTGCCAGCTCAGGAAGACTCTCGAGCACAGATACGCAGTATTTT. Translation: CASSGRLSSTDTQYF. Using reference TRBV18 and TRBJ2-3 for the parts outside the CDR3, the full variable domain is NAGVMQNPRHLVRRRGQEARLRCSPMKGHSHVYWYRQLPEEGLKFMVYLQKENIIDESGMPKERFSAEFPKEGPSILRIQQVVRGDSAAYFCASSGRLSSTDTQYFGPGTRLTVL.

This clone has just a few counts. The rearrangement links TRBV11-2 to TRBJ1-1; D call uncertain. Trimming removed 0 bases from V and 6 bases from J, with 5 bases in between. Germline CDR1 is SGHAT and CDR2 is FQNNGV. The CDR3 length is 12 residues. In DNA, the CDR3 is TGTGCCAGCAGCTTAGATCTATCTGAAGCTTTCTTT. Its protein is CASSLDLSEAFF.

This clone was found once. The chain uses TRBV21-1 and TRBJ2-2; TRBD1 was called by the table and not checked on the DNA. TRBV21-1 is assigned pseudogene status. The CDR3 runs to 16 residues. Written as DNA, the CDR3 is TGTGCCAGCAAGGTAAAGGTCGGGACAACCACCGGGGAGCTGTTTTTT. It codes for CASKVKVGTTTGELFF.

CDR3 in DNA: TGTGCCAGCAGCTTAGTTTTGACTAGCGGGGAACACAATGAGCAGTTCTTC. This encodes CASSLVLTSGEHNEQFF. The chain employs TRBV7-9 and TRBJ2-1; 11 bases fit TRBD2. V gave up 1 base and J gave up 5 bases; unmatched junction bases: 7. CDR1 is SEHNR and CDR2 is FQNEAQ in the germline V gene (reference sequence). The CDR3 is made up of 17 amino acids.

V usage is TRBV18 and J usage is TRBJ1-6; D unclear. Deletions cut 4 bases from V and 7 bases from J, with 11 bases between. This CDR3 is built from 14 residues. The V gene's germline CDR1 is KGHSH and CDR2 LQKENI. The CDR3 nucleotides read TGTGCCAGCTCACTAGCGTCAGAAAATTCACCCCTCCACTTT. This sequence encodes CASSLASENSPLHF.

CDR3 DNA: TGTGCCAGCAGTTACTCCCAGAGCGGGAGCACTGAAGCTTTCTTT. Encoded protein: CASSYSQSGSTEAFF. The V call is TRBV6-6, the J call TRBJ1-1; D not certain. This CDR3 contains 15 residues. The germline CDR1 and CDR2 sequences are MNHNY and SVGAGI (reference sequence). The ends were cut back, 0 bases at V and 4 bases at J, with 12 bases in the middle.

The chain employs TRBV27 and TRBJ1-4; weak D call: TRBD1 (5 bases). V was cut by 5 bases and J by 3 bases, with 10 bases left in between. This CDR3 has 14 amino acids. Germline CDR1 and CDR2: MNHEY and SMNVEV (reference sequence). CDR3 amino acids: CASSVQGPNEKLFF. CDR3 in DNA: TGTGCCAGCAGTGTCCAGGGACCTAATGAAAAACTGTTTTTT.

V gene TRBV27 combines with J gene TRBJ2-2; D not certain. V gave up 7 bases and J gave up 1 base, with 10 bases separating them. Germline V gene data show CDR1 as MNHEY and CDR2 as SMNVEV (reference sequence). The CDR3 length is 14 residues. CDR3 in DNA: TGTGCCAGCACAACAGCTAAGAACACCGGGGAGCTGTTTTTT. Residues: CASTTAKNTGELFF.

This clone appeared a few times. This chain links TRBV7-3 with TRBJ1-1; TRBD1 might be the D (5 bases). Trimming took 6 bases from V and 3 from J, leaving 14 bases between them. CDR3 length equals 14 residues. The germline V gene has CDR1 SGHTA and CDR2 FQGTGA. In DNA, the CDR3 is TGTGCCAGCAGTTTTGGGGGTAGGGACACTGAAGCTTTCTTT. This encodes CASSFGGRDTEAFF.

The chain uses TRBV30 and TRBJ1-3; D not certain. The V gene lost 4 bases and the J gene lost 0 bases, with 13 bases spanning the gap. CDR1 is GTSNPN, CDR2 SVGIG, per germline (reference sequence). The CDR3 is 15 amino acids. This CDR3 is CAWTPGAYSGNTIYF. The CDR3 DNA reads TGTGCCTGGACTCCGGGAGCCTACTCTGGAAACACCATATATTTT.

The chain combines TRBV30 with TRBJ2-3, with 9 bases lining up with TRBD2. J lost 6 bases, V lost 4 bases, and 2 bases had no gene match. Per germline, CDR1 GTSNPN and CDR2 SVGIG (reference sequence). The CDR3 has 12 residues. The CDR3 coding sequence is TGTGCCTGGATTGGACTAGCGGATACGCAGTATTTT. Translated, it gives CAWIGLADTQYF.

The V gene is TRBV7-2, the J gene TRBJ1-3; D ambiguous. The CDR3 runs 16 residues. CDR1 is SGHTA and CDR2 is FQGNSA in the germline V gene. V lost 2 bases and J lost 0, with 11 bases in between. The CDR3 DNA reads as TGTGCCAGCAGCTTAACAAAGTCAAACTCTGGAAACACCATATATTTT. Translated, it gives CASSLTKSNSGNTIYF.

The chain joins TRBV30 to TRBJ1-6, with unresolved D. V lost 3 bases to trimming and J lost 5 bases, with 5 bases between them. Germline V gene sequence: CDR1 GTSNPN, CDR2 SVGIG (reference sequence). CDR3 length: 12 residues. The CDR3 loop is CAWRVDNSPLHF. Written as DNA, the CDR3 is TGTGCCTGGAGGGTCGATAATTCACCCCTCCACTTT.

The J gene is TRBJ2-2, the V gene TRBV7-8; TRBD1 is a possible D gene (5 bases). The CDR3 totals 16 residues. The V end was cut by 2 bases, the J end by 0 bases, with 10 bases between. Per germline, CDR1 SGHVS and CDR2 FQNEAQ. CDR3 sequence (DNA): TGTGCCAGCAGCTTATTTGACAGAACGAACACCGGGGAGCTGTTTTTT. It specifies CASSLFDRTNTGELFF.

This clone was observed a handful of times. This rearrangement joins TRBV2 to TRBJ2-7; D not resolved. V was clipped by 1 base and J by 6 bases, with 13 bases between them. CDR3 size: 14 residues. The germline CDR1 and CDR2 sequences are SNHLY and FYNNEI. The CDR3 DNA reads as TGTGCCAGCAGTGAAGAGGCAGGACCCTTCGAGCAGTACTTC. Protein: CASSEEAGPFEQYF.